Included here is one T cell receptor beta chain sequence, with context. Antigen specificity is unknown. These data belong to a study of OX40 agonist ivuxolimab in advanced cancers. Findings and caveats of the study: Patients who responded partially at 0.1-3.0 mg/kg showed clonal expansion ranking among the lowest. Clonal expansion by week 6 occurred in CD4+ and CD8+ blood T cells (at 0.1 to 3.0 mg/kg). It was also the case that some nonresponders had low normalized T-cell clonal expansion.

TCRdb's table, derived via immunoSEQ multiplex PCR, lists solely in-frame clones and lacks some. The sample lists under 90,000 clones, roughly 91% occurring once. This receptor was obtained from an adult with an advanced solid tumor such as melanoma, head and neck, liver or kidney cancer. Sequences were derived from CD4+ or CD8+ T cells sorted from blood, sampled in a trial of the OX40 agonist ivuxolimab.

CDR3 region: CASSPDSNTEAFF. CDR3 coding DNA: TGTGCCAGCAGCCCGGACTCAAACACTGAAGCTTTCTTT. The J gene is TRBJ1-1, the V gene TRBV5-4; D unclear. This CDR3 has 13 residues. CDR1 is SGHNT, CDR2 YYREEE, per germline (reference sequence). The ends were cut back, 4 bases at V and 2 bases at J, with 9 bases in the middle.